Here is one T cell receptor beta chain with its context. What it binds is unknown. The data were obtained in a study of shared clonotypes between healthy human individuals. At the level of the study: A donor's plate count was three for CD4 naive and three for CD4 memory; CD8 naive had two and CD8 memory one.

Sequencing used immunoSEQ multiplex PCR; TCRdb keeps in-frame clones, though not all of them. The sample contains more than 850,000 clones, more than 75% of which appear only once. The study enrolled healthy HIV-negative adults without recent acute infections or vaccinations as donors. CDR1 and CDR2 (germline): ENHRY, SYGVKD. The CDR3 length is 13 residues. V gave up 6 bases and J gave up 0 bases, with 7 bases separating them. General study results and limits: Clonotypes shared by all four donors outscored non-shared clonotypes in generation probability.

The gene calls are TRBV10-3 and TRBJ2-3; D might be TRBD1 (6 bases). The TCR sequence derives from a man aged 18 to 29 in good health. Some clones in this sample may be carry-over from other donors' samples. The source material was memory CD4+ T cells from PBMCs. Subset here: CD45RA-negative fraction. CDR3 in DNA: TGTGCCATCAGCAGGGGCAGCACAGATACGCAGTATTTT. Protein: CAISRGSTDTQYF.